This T cell receptor beta chain was captured in a study of cytomegalovirus exposure and HLA in healthy donors. Overall study results and limits: 15,000 to 20,000 TCR beta sequences were associated with HLA alleles at 0.05 false discovery rate in a later analysis. In vitro data verified three CMV-associated chains as specific for CMV antigens.

The PCR had 60 Vbeta and 13 Jbeta primers. Profiled with immunoSEQ multiplex PCR; TCRdb holds only in-frame clones, not every one. This table has around 250,000 clones, about 86% appearing once. Details on this clone: The antigen is not known.

The CDR3 consists of 17 residues. This TCR derives from an older woman in good health and CMV-seropositive. This chain uses TRBV21-1 with TRBJ2-3; the table assigns TRBD2, which was not confirmed against the DNA. TRBV21-1 is a pseudogene. Sequencing was done on a sample of PBMCs. The CDR3 nucleotides are TGTGCCAGCACCCCCAGTTCTGGAGGGCCGGGCACAGATACGCAGTATTTT. It yields the protein CASTPSSGGPGTDTQYF.